This T cell receptor (beta chain) was captured by sequencing in a study of cytomegalovirus exposure and HLA in healthy donors. Study-level background: Among several hundred genotyped donors, around 77% fell in the Caucasian-associated ancestry cluster.

J was trimmed by 4 bases and V by 6 bases; bases with no gene match: 7. The CDR3 loop spans 14 amino acids. CDR1 and CDR2 (germline): MNHNS, SASEGT. Remarks on this clone: Its antigen is not identified.

It was with 60 Vbeta and 13 Jbeta primers that the PCR ran. Profiling relied on immunoSEQ multiplex PCR, and the TCRdb table lists in-frame clones only, not all of them. The sample has 190,000 or so clones; 82% are singletons. Whole-study results and caveats: An analysis done earlier found most TCR beta V segments productive about 90% or about 30% of the time. Analyses of presence/absence relied on an assumption of roughly uniform sequencing depth across donors.

The TCR was taken from a boy between 2 and 10 years old in good health and CMV-seronegative. The sample was PBMCs. This chain links TRBV6-1 with TRBJ2-7; 9 nucleotides match TRBD2. CDR3 sequence reads: CASSIAGAGYEQYF. CDR3 DNA sequence: TGTGCCAGCAGCATAGCGGGGGCTGGATACGAGCAGTACTTC.